The present TCR beta chain was sequenced within a study of CD4+ T cells in melanoma. Data came from immunoSEQ multiplex PCR; TCRdb stores just in-frame clones and leaves some out. This table has some 10,000 clones, around 63% appearing once. V dropped 4 bases and J dropped 9; count of bases not matched to a gene: 7. Germline values: CDR1 SGHAT, CDR2 FQNNGV. CDR3 length equals 14 residues. This clonotype was sampled from a human donor with melanoma. The sequencing sample was made of cells from a culture (not recorded whether cultured in vitro). This rearrangement joins TRBV11-2 to TRBJ2-4; 9 bases match TRBD1. CDR3 in DNA: TGTGCCAGCAGCTCGACGACAGGGGGTGTCATTCAGTACTTC. Amino acid sequence: CASSSTTGGVIQYF. Based on the CDR3 plus reference TRBV11-2 and TRBJ2-4, the full variable domain is EAGVAQSPRYKIIEKRQSVAFWCNPISGHATLYWYQQILGQGPKLLIQFQNNGVVDDSQLPKDRFSAERLKGVDSTLKIQPAKLEDSAVYLCASSSTTGGVIQYFGAGTRLSVL.